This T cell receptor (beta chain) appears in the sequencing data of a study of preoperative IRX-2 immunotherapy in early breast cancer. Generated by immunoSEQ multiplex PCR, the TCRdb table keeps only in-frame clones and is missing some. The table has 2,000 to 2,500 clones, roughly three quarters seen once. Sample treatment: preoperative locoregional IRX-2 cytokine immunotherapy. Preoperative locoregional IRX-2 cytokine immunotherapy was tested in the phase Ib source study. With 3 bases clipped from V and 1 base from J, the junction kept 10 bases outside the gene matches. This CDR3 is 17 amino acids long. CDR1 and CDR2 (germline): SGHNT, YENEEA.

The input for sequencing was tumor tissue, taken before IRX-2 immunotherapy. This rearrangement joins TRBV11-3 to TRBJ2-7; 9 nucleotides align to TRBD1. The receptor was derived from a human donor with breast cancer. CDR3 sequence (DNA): TGTGCCAGCAGCTTTCAAATCCGGGACAGGGAGTCCTACGAGCAGTACTTC. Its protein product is CASSFQIRDRESYEQYF.